These 16 T cell receptor beta chains originate from one sample sequenced in a study of T cells in Graves' hyperthyroidism and ophthalmopathy. TCR beta CDR3 sequences were amplified from RNA transcripts. An initial round of RT-PCR targeting the TCR CDR3 relied on the HTBI primer set. A single record per CDR3 protein comes from TCRdb applying MiXCR to the multiplex PCR reads. The profile shows fewer than 650,000 distinct CDR3 sequences, roughly 14% of them singletons. The source material was blood. The receptors originated from a woman aged 40 to 55 with Graves' ophthalmopathy.

This clonotype has at least ten counts. J is TRBJ2-5 and V is TRBV27, with a possible D match to TRBD2 (5 bases). The CDR3 totals 16 residues. Germline V CDR1 and CDR2: MNHEY, SMNVEV (reference sequence). Trimming stripped 3 bases from V and 2 bases from J, with 16 bases between. CDR3 DNA: TGTGCCAGCAGTTTGTCAGCACCAACTAGACAAGAGACCCAGTACTTC. Translated, it gives CASSLSAPTRQETQYF.

This clonotype was counted many times. The chain couples TRBV6-9 to TRBJ1-1; TRBD1 is a possible D gene (5 bases). This CDR3 has 13 residues. Germline CDR1 MNHGY, CDR2 SVAAGI. Trimming shortened V by 5 bases and J by 4 bases, and 11 bases separated the two germline ends. CDR3 coding DNA: TGTGCCAGCAGTAGGGCAAGGGGCACTGAAGCTTTCTTT. Protein: CASSRARGTEAFF.

The chain employs TRBV15 and TRBJ1-3; D is undetermined. The CDR3 is made up of 13 amino acids. With 0 bases removed from V and 10 bases from J, the gap between germline ends came to 10 bases. Germline lookup yields CDR1 LNHNV and CDR2 YYDKDF (reference sequence). In DNA form, the CDR3 reads TGTGCCACCAGCAGAGATCACGGAGCGACCATATATTTT. Protein product: CATSRDHGATIYF.

This clonotype was recorded many times. This rearrangement joins TRBV6-2 or TRBV6-3 to TRBJ2-2, with TRBD2 matching over 7 bases. The CDR3 covers 16 residues. Germline V gives CDR1 MNHEY, CDR2 SVGEGT. After removal of 1 base from V and 0 bases from J, the junction contained 2 bases not matched to a gene. CDR3 residues: CASSYFLAANTGELFF. CDR3 coding DNA: TGTGCCAGCAGTTACTTTCTAGCGGCGAACACCGGGGAGCTGTTTTTT.

This clonotype was picked up a small number of times. The rearrangement uses TRBV11-2 and TRBJ2-3, with D perhaps TRBD1 or TRBD2 (5 bases each). The CDR3 is 17 amino acids. Deletions cut 4 bases from V and 0 bases from J, with 17 bases between. Germline V lookup: CDR1 SGHAT, CDR2 FQNNGV. The CDR3 is CASSSSGRRQSTDTQYF. CDR3 nucleotide sequence: TGTGCCAGCAGCTCGAGCGGTCGGAGACAGAGCACAGATACGCAGTATTTT.

This clonotype has ten or more counts. This chain links TRBV7-9 with TRBJ1-5, with a tentative D call TRBD1 (5 bases). The CDR3 length is 15 residues. Germline V CDR1 and CDR2: SEHNR, FQNEAQ (reference sequence). Between the trimmed V and J ends, which lost 1 base and 3 bases, there was a span of 10 bases. CDR3 sequence: CASSLEGTYNQPQHF. The CDR3 DNA follows: TGTGCCAGCAGCTTAGAAGGGACCTACAATCAGCCCCAGCATTTT. The variable domain in full, with the rest retrieved from reference TRBV7-9 and TRBJ1-5, is DTGVSQNPRHKITKRGQNVTFRCDPISEHNRLYWYRQTLGQGPEFLTYFQNEAQLEKSRLLSDRFSAERPKGSFSTLEIQRTEQGDSAMYLCASSLEGTYNQPQHFGDGTRLSIL.

This clonotype was picked up many times. V gene TRBV6-1 combines with J gene TRBJ2-7; TRBD1 aligns across 7 bases. With V trimmed by 6 bases and J by 3 bases, 11 bases remained unmatched. The CDR3 is 15 residues long. Germline CDR1 and CDR2: MNHNS and SASEGT. The CDR3 loop reads CASSLDRDEGYEQYF. The CDR3 region has the DNA TGTGCCAGCAGCCTCGACAGGGATGAAGGCTACGAGCAGTACTTC.

This clonotype was observed at least ten times. J is TRBJ1-2 and V is TRBV28; D gene uncertain. The CDR3 is 13 amino acids. The germline V gene encodes CDR1 MDHEN and CDR2 SYDVKM. The V and J ends lost 3 bases and 6 bases respectively, with 11 bases between them. This chain's CDR3 is CASSLEGWNGYTF. In DNA form, the CDR3 reads TGTGCCAGCAGTTTGGAGGGATGGAATGGCTACACCTTC.

This clonotype was recorded a few times. The chain has TRBV4-3 and TRBJ2-7; tentatively, D is TRBD1 (6 bases). V gave up 0 bases and J gave up 3 bases, with 12 bases separating them. There are 15 residues in the CDR3. Germline lookup yields CDR1 LGHNA and CDR2 YSLEER. Written as DNA, the CDR3 is TGCGCCAGCAGCCAAGATTGGCCAGGGGACTACGAGCAGTACTTC. Translation gives CASSQDWPGDYEQYF.

At least ten counts were recorded for this clonotype. The chain uses TRBV12-3 or TRBV12-4 and TRBJ2-7, with D possibly TRBD1 on 5 matching bases. V lost 6 bases and J 0 bases, leaving 15 bases between the germline ends. The CDR3 contains 15 residues. The chain's CDR3 is CASSKQVSVSYEQYF. CDR3 DNA: TGTGCCAGCAGCAAACAGGTTTCCGTCTCCTACGAGCAGTACTTC.

This clonotype showed up many times. This chain joins TRBV19 and TRBJ2-2; 9 bases are a match to TRBD1. CDR3 length: 15 residues. Trimming took 7 bases from V and 3 from J; bases not matched to a gene: 6. Germline V gene lookup returns CDR1 LNHDA and CDR2 SQIVND (reference sequence). The CDR3 here is CASTNRGRDTGELFF. The CDR3 DNA follows: TGTGCCAGTACAAACAGGGGGCGCGACACCGGGGAGCTGTTTTTT.

This chain uses TRBV9 with TRBJ2-6, with D unclear. The germline V and J ends were trimmed by 2 bases and 2 bases, with 14 bases remaining between them. The germline CDR1 and CDR2 sequences are SGDLS and YYNGEE. CDR3 length equals 17 residues. The CDR3 loop reads CASSVSQTTAGANVLTF. In nucleotides, the CDR3 is TGTGCCAGCAGCGTTTCACAGACAACGGCTGGGGCCAACGTCCTGACTTTC.

This clonotype has a count of ten or more. The chain combines TRBV20-1 with TRBJ2-5, with 7 positions matching TRBD2. With 1 base clipped from V and 4 bases from J, the junction kept 3 bases outside the gene matches. There are 13 residues in the CDR3. The germline CDR1 and CDR2 sequences are DFQATT and SNEGSKA (reference sequence). The CDR3 is CSARVGGGETQYF. The CDR3, as DNA: TGCAGTGCTAGAGTGGGGGGGGGAGAGACCCAGTACTTC.

About this clonotype itself: This may arise from a read error, as a much more abundant clone is one base away. The rearrangement joins TRBV19 to TRBJ2-5; D possibly uses TRBD1 or TRBD2 (6 bases each). Germline V gives CDR1 LNHDA, CDR2 SQIVND (reference sequence). The CDR3 is 14 amino acids. Trimming left V 7 bases short and J 4 bases short, with 16 bases between. CDR3 in DNA: TGTGCCAGTAAGGGAAGCAGGGGAGGAGAGACCCAGTACTTC. This translates into CASKGSRGGETQYF.

The chain is built from TRBV19 and TRBJ2-2; TRBD2 aligns across 13 bases. Germline V gene sequence: CDR1 LNHDA, CDR2 SQIVND (reference sequence). With V trimmed by 3 bases and J by 8 bases, 3 bases remained unmatched. The CDR3 is 15 residues long. CDR3 in amino acids: CASSMGLAGTGELFF. The DNA of the CDR3 is TGTGCCAGTAGTATGGGACTAGCGGGAACTGGGGAGCTGTTTTTT.

This clonotype was detected only a few times. The chain links TRBV20-1 to TRBJ1-1, with D possibly matching TRBD1 (5 bases). V was cut by 3 bases and J by 1 base, with 18 bases left in between. The CDR3 has 16 amino acids. The germline V gene has CDR1 DFQATT and CDR2 SNEGSKA (reference sequence). The CDR3 sequence: CSARDTLRGGNTEAFF. CDR3 DNA sequence: TGCAGTGCTAGGGACACTCTCCGGGGGGGGAACACTGAAGCTTTCTTT.